Detailed here is one T cell receptor beta chain. The table came from immunoSEQ multiplex PCR; TCRdb's copy has only in-frame clones and leaves some out. Of 9,000 to 15,000 clones in the sample, roughly 94% are singletons; the top ten hold roughly 0.3%. This entry comes from a study of T cell changes during pregnancy in multiple sclerosis. This CDR3 spans 15 amino acids. V was pared by 3 bases and J by 4 bases, with 15 bases between. Germline lookup yields CDR1 SGHAT and CDR2 FQNNGV. This TCR came from a female donor with multiple sclerosis, enrolled in a pregnancy study. The V call is TRBV11-2, the J call TRBJ1-1; D possibly corresponds to TRBD1 (6 bases). The input for sequencing was CD4+ T cells from peripheral blood mononuclear cells, taken before pregnancy. CDR3 residues: CASSLSLQGTTEAFF. The CDR3 DNA follows: TGTGCCAGCAGCTTGTCCCTACAGGGTACCACTGAAGCTTTCTTT.